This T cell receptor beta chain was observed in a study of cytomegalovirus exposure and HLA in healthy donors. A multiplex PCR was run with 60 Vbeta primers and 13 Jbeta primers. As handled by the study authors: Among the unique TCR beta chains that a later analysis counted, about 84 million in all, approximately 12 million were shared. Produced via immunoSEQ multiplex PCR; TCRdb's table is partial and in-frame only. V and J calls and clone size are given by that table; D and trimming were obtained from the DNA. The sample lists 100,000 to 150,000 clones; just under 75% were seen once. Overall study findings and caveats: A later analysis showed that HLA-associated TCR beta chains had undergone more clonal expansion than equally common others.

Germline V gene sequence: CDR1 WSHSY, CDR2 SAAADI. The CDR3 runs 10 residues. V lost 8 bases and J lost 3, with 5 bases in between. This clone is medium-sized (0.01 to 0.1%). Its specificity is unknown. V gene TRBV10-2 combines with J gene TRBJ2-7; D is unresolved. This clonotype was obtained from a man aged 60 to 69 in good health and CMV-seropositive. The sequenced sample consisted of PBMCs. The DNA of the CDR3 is TGCGCCAGCGAGGACTACGAGCAGTACTTC. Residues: CASEDYEQYF.